This T cell receptor (beta chain) derives from a study of T cell responses to AZD1222 COVID-19 vaccine. Findings and limits, study-wide: Females outnumbered males among donors, who were mostly white British; clonal diversity was possibly underestimated. No repertoire was sampled before or during the peak T cell response, only after it. Spike-specific TCR breadth and depth both grew after two AZD1222 doses.

Worth noting for this clone: Its antigen remains unidentified.

Germline CDR1 is SGDLS and CDR2 is YYNGEE. V lost 3 bases and J lost 2, with 15 bases in between. This CDR3 comprises 15 residues. TCRdb's table, derived via immunoSEQ multiplex PCR, lists solely in-frame clones and lacks some. Counted here are tens of thousands of clones, roughly 84% occurring once; the ten biggest clones make up about 7%. The starting material was peripheral blood, obtained on day 0 of AZD1222 vaccination. This chain uses TRBV9 with TRBJ2-7; perhaps TRBD2 as D (5 bases). This clonotype was obtained from an adult in good health. CDR3 coding DNA: TGTGCCAGCAGCGAGCGTGGACTCCCCGCCTACGAGCAGTACTTC. Its protein product is CASSERGLPAYEQYF.